Sequencing of this T cell receptor (beta chain) was carried out in a study of blood T cells in healthy people across ages. Study conclusions and caveats: Donors of long life had a larger count of naive CD4+ cells and greater diversity than aged donors.

Comment on this clonotype: No antigen is known for it.

CDR1 is DFQATT and CDR2 is SNEGSKA in the germline V gene (reference sequence). The CDR3 is 15 residues long. With 6 bases clipped from V and 1 base from J, the junction kept 8 bases outside the gene matches. The second PCR ran roughly 6 to 11 cycles with a sample-barcoded 5' primer and J-beta primers. TCRdb re-called the 5' RACE reads through MiXCR, storing one row per CDR3 protein. The repertoire holds 1.5 million to 2 million distinct CDR3 sequences, with roughly 30% as singletons. This receptor was obtained from a woman under 40 in good health. The chain has TRBV20-1 and TRBJ2-5; 10 bases line up with TRBD2. The sequenced sample consisted of blood. The chain's CDR3 is CSAIAGGPLQETQYF. The CDR3 DNA reads as TGCAGTGCGATAGCGGGGGGACCCCTCCAAGAGACCCAGTACTTC.